This T cell receptor beta chain was profiled in a study of T cell repertoires in cytomegalovirus infection. Germline V gene sequence: CDR1 SGDLS, CDR2 YYNGEE. V was cut by 3 bases and J by 4 bases, with 19 bases left in between. CDR3 length equals 17 residues. Using its own MiXCR run on the reads, TCRdb lists one record per CDR3 protein. The table lists 85,000 to 120,000 distinct CDR3 sequences, 16% of them singletons. The origin of this receptor is a human donor in good health (CMV status not recorded). Some clones in this sample may be carry-over from other donors' samples. The V gene is TRBV9, the J gene TRBJ1-4; D not certain. The sequencing input was PBMCs. CDR3 region: CASSAMDGGMGNEKLFF. The CDR3 DNA follows: TGTGCCAGCAGCGCAATGGACGGAGGTATGGGTAATGAAAAACTGTTTTTT.